These 14 T cell receptor beta chains came from one sample sequenced in a study of vaccination and CD4 T cells after COVID-19. For these TCRs, the target antigens are not known. Treatment denoted: approximately nine-day PBMC culture with coronavirus spike peptide pools or control peptides (ViraFEST assay). The collection of CD4+ T cells from the unexposed donor took place before the COVID-19 pandemic (2011-2018). Sequenced with the Oncomine TCR Beta short-read assay was DNA taken from cultured CD4+ T cells. MiXCR, applied by TCRdb to the PCR reads, yields one record per CDR3 protein. Here the sample spans about 6,600 distinct CDR3 sequences, 30% to 45% being singletons. The sequencing sample was made of CD4+ T cells from blood, cultured in vitro. The source is a human donor in good health.

V usage is TRBV5-8 and J usage is TRBJ1-6; D is unclear. The CDR3 spans 15 residues. Trimming cost V 0 bases and J 10 bases, with 14 bases left between them. Germline values: CDR1 SGHTS, CDR2 YDEGEE. CDR3 sequence: CASSLVSGLGSPLHF. For the CDR3, the DNA is TGTGCCAGCAGCTTGGTTAGTGGGTTGGGGTCACCCCTCCACTTT.

In this sample, this clonotype turned up a few times. The chain links TRBV20-1 to TRBJ1-1, with D unclear. Germline assignment: CDR1 DFQATT and CDR2 SNEGSKA (reference sequence). This CDR3 contains 13 residues. V lost 0 bases, J lost 9 bases, and 14 bases lay in between. As DNA, the CDR3 is TGCAGTGCTAGAGAACCAGCCCAGCTACAAGCTTTCTTT. It encodes CSAREPAQLQAFF.

The chain has TRBV7-3 and TRBJ1-1; D remains unclear. The length of the CDR3 is 13 residues. Germline CDR1 and CDR2: SGHTA and FQGTGA. Trimming pared 5 bases from V and 1 base from J, leaving 8 bases between. DNA for the CDR3: TGTGCCAGCAGCGCCGAGGGGAACACTGAAGCTTTCTTT. Residues: CASSAEGNTEAFF.

This chain joins TRBV20-1 and TRBJ1-5; the D gene is possibly TRBD1 (5 bases). Trimming removed 3 bases at V and 2 bases at J, with 11 bases between. The CDR3 contains 14 residues. Germline V gene lookup returns CDR1 DFQATT and CDR2 SNEGSKA (reference sequence). CDR3: CSASQGGGNQPQHF. The CDR3 nucleotides are TGCAGTGCTAGCCAGGGAGGGGGCAATCAGCCCCAGCATTTT.

This clonotype showed up just a few times. V is TRBV6-1 and J is TRBJ2-4; no reliable D call. The CDR3 sequence is 13 residues long. Germline CDR1 and CDR2: MNHNS and SASEGT. Trimming shortened V by 1 base and J by 7 bases, and 8 bases separated the two germline ends. The CDR3 DNA reads TGTGCCAGCAGTGAAGTGGCAGTGAACATTCAGTACTTC. Translation gives CASSEVAVNIQYF.

This clonotype was detected a few times. This chain joins TRBV19 and TRBJ1-5, with 9 bases lining up with TRBD1. Germline lookup yields CDR1 LNHDA and CDR2 SQIVND (reference sequence). This CDR3 is built from 16 residues. V lost 3 bases to trimming and J lost 4 bases; unmatched junction nucleotides: 7. For the CDR3, the DNA is TGTGCCAGTAGTATGAAACAGGGGGCCTGGAATCAGCCCCAGCATTTT. It encodes CASSMKQGAWNQPQHF.

A few counts support this clonotype. The rearrangement links TRBV6-1 to TRBJ1-5; 7 positions agree with TRBD1. Germline V gene data show CDR1 as MNHNS and CDR2 as SASEGT. Unmatched junction bases numbered 7, after V lost 7 bases and J lost 4 bases. This CDR3 spans 14 amino acids. The CDR3: CASIETGENQPQHF. The CDR3 region has the DNA TGTGCCAGCATAGAAACAGGGGAAAATCAGCCCCAGCATTTT.

V usage is TRBV4-1 and J usage is TRBJ2-3; 12 positions agree with TRBD1. In germline, CDR1 is MGHRA, CDR2 YSYEKL. J was trimmed by 2 bases and V by 4 bases; bases with no gene match: 4. The CDR3 totals 16 residues. CDR3 sequence: CASSLGQGAATDTQYF. The CDR3 DNA sequence: TGCGCCAGCAGCCTGGGACAGGGGGCTGCCACAGATACGCAGTATTTT.

The chain uses TRBV20-1 and TRBJ2-7; 7 bases line up with TRBD1. The CDR3 is 14 amino acids. V lost 3 bases, J lost 2 bases, and 7 bases stayed unmatched. From germline, CDR1 is DFQATT and CDR2 SNEGSKA (reference sequence). The CDR3 sequence is CSASRTGAAYEQYF. DNA for the CDR3: TGCAGTGCTAGTCGTACAGGGGCGGCCTACGAGCAGTACTTC.

In its sample, this clonotype was seen a few times. The chain recombines TRBV20-1 with TRBJ1-1, with no clear D. Germline CDR1 reads DFQATT; CDR2 reads SNEGSKA (reference sequence). This CDR3 has 14 residues. The V end was cut by 3 bases, the J end by 0 bases, with 11 bases between. The CDR3 region has the DNA TGCAGTGCTAGTTCGCCGGAGTTGAACACTGAAGCTTTCTTT. It is translated as CSASSPELNTEAFF.

J is TRBJ1-3 and V is TRBV20-1, with D perhaps matching TRBD1 (6 bases). V was clipped by 4 bases and J by 0 bases, with 7 bases between them. Germline V gene sequence: CDR1 DFQATT, CDR2 SNEGSKA (reference sequence). CDR3 length: 13 amino acids. The chain's CDR3 is CSAKQGSGNTIYF. In DNA, the CDR3 is TGCAGTGCTAAACAGGGCTCTGGAAACACCATATATTTT.

The chain links TRBV7-3 to TRBJ2-1; D possibly uses TRBD1 or TRBD2 (7 bases each). V gave up 2 bases and J gave up 4 bases, with 12 bases separating them. Germline assignment: CDR1 SGHTA and CDR2 FQGTGA. CDR3 size: 15 residues. The DNA of the CDR3 is TGTGCCAGCAGCTTAGACCAGGGGGGGTACAATGAGCAGTTCTTC. Amino acids: CASSLDQGGYNEQFF. The full variable domain, with the rest looked up from reference TRBV7-3 and TRBJ2-1, is GAGVSQTPSNKVTEKGKYVELRCDPISGHTALYWYRQSLGQGPEFLIYFQGTGAADDSGLPNDRFFAVRPEGSVSTLKIQRTERGDSAVYLCASSLDQGGYNEQFFGPGTRLTVL.

The sample holds a few counts of this clonotype. J is TRBJ2-3 and V is TRBV24-1; D is unclear. The CDR3 extends over 12 amino acids. Trimming took 4 bases from V and 2 from J, leaving 3 bases between them. Germline V CDR1 and CDR2: KGHDR, SFDVKD. CDR3 nucleotide sequence: TGTGCCACCAGTGAAAACACAGATACGCAGTATTTT. Protein: CATSENTDTQYF.

This clonotype was observed a handful of times. This chain uses TRBV20-1 with TRBJ2-1; TRBD1 aligns across 8 bases. The CDR3 is 13 amino acids. Per germline, CDR1 DFQATT and CDR2 SNEGSKA (reference sequence). V was clipped by 6 bases and J by 3 bases; unmatched bases: 4. The CDR3 nucleotides are TGCAGTGCGCCCGGGACAGGCTACAATGAGCAGTTCTTC. Its translation: CSAPGTGYNEQFF.